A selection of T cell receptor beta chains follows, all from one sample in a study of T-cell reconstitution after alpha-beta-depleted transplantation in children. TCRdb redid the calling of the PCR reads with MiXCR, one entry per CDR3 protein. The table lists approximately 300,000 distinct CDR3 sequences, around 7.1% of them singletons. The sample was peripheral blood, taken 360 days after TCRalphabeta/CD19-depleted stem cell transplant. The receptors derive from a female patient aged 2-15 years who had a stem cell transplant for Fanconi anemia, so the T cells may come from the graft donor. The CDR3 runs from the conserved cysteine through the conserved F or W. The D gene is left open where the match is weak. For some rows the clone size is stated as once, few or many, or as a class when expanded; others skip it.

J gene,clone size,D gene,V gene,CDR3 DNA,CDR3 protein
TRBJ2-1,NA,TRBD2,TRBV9,TGTGCCAGCAGCGTTGCCATGGTGAGCGGGAGGAAAAACAATGAGCAGTTCTTC,CASSVAMVSGRKNNEQFF
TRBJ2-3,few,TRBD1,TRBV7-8,TGTGCCAGCAGCATACCGGGACAGGGAGGCACAGATACGCAGTATTTT,CASSIPGQGGTDTQYF
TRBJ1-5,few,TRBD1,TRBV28,TGTGCCAGCAAGGGACAGGGACCTGGTCAGCCCCAGCATTTT,CASKGQGPGQPQHF
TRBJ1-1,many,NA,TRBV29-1,TGCAGCGTTGAAATGGGGATCAGAGACACTGAAGCTTTCTTT,CSVEMGIRDTEAFF
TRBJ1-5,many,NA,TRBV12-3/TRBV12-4,TGTGCCAGCAGCCCGTCCCCCCGGGAGCCCCAGCATTTT,CASSPSPREPQHF
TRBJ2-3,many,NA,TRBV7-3,TGTGCCAGCAGCTTAAGGGCCCCACCCACAGATACGCAGTATTTT,CASSLRAPPTDTQYF
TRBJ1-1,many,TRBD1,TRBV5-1,TGCGCCAGCAGCTTGGCCGGGACAGTACTGAACACTGAAGCTTTCTTT,CASSLAGTVLNTEAFF
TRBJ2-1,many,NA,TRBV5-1,TGCGCCAGCAGTCGGGACGGGGGGCACAATGAGCAGTTCTTC,CASSRDGGHNEQFF
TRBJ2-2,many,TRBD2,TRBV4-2,TGTGCCAGCAGCCAAGATAGCGGGGGGGACACCGGGGAGCTGTTTTTT,CASSQDSGGDTGELFF
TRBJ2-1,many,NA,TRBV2,TGTGCCAGCACCGGTACTCGCCCACGAAACAATGAGCAGTTCTTC,CASTGTRPRNNEQFF
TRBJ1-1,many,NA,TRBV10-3,TGTGCCATCAGGCCCCGGGGTGATGAGAACACTGAAGCTTTCTTT,CAIRPRGDENTEAFF
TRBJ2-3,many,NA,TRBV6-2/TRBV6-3,TGTGCCAGCAGTTACGTCGGGGAGGAGGATACGCAGTATTTT,CASSYVGEEDTQYF
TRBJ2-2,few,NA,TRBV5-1,TGCGCCAGCAGCTTGGCCATCAGGGGAGGAGGCACCGGGGAGCTGTTTTTT,CASSLAIRGGGTGELFF
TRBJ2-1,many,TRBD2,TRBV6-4,TGTGCCAGCAGCGAGACCGGGACTAGTAAGTTCTTC,CASSETGTSKFF
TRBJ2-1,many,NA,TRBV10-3,TGTGCCATCAGTGAGGCCCCTAGCGTGGTCTACAATGAGCAGTTCTTC,CAISEAPSVVYNEQFF
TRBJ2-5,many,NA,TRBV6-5,TGTGCCAGCAGCAACTCACCAGGGGTGGAGACCCAGTACTTC,CASSNSPGVETQYF
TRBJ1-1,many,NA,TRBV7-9,TGTGCCAGCACCCTGGTGGGAGCTGAAGCTTTCTTT,CASTLVGAEAFF
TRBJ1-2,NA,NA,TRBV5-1,TGCGCCAGCAGCTTGGACAGACCCCGGGGCTATGGCTACACCTTC,CASSLDRPRGYGYTF
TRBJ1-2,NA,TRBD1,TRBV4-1,TGCGCCAGCAGCCAGGGCGCACAGGGGGCGCAGGGCTACACCTTC,CASSQGAQGAQGYTF
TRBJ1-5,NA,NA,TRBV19,TGTGCCAGTAGGCCGAGAGGAAATCAGCCCCAGCATTTT,CASRPRGNQPQHF
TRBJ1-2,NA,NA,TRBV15,TGTGCCACCAGCAGAGATCGGACGATTAAGAACTATGGCTACACCTTC,CATSRDRTIKNYGYTF
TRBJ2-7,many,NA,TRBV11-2,TGTGCCAGCAGCCCGTCGGGCGTGGTCAAGCAGTACTTC,CASSPSGVVKQYF
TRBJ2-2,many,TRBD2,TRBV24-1,TGTGCCACCAGTGATCCCCGCGGCCCGGGACTAGCTAACACCGGGGAGCTGTTTTTT,CATSDPRGPGLANTGELFF
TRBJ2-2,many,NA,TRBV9,TGTGCCAGCAGCGTAGTTGGAGGGGGCTCCGTCGGGGAGCTGTTTTTT,CASSVVGGGSVGELFF
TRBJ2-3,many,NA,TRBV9,TGTGCCAGCAGCGTAGGAACTATCAACACAGATACGCAGTATTTT,CASSVGTINTDTQYF
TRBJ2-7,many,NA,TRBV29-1,TGCAGCGTTGAAGTTGATGTCGGAACGGTAGCCTACGAGCAGTACTTC,CSVEVDVGTVAYEQYF
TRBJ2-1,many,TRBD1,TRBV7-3,TGTGCCAGCAGCCCAGGGGGACAGGGGTCCTACAATGAGCAGTTCTTC,CASSPGGQGSYNEQFF